This is a list of T cell receptor beta chains from one sample in a study of immune evolution from preneoplasia to lung adenocarcinoma. Libraries were prepared by immunoSEQ multiplex PCR; TCRdb keeps only in-frame clonotypes and omits some of them. The table records approximately 9,600 clones, around 82% of them present only once. Sequencing was carried out using FFPE minimally invasive lung adenocarcinoma tissue. Receptors originate from a person aged 70 to 80 with lung adenocarcinoma. The CDR3 runs from the conserved cysteine through the conserved F or W. A D gene is named only where the DNA matches it firmly. The size entry is marked missing in some rows and otherwise reads once, few, many or a size class.

J,size,V,D,length,CDR3,DNA
TRBJ2-2,NA,TRBV5-4,NA,15,CASSSRELGTGELFF,TGTGCCAGCAGCTCCCGGGAACTCGGGACCGGGGAGCTGTTTTTT
TRBJ1-5,NA,TRBV7-2,NA,13,CASSFERNQPQHF,TGTGCCAGCAGCTTCGAGCGCAATCAGCCCCAGCATTTT
TRBJ1-2,NA,TRBV29-1,NA,15,CSVAYEGASNYGYTF,TGCAGCGTTGCCTATGAAGGAGCCTCTAACTATGGCTACACCTTC
TRBJ2-2,NA,TRBV9,NA,13,CASSAAPTGELFF,TGTGCCAGCAGCGCCGCGCCCACCGGGGAGCTGTTTTTT
TRBJ1-3,once,TRBV19,NA,15,CASSTTAFSGNTIYF,TGTGCCAGTAGTACAACAGCGTTCTCTGGAAACACCATATATTTT
TRBJ1-6,NA,TRBV4-1,NA,15,CASSLGQSENSPLHF,TGCGCCAGCAGCCTCGGACAGAGTGAAAATTCACCCCTCCACTTT
TRBJ2-3,NA,TRBV29-1,TRBD2,15,CSVERLAGVGDTQYF,TGCAGCGTTGAGCGACTAGCGGGAGTCGGAGATACGCAGTATTTT
TRBJ1-5,NA,TRBV6-5,NA,15,CASSLRVNSNQPQHF,TGTGCCAGCAGTCTCCGGGTTAATAGCAATCAGCCCCAGCATTTT
TRBJ1-6,once,TRBV7-8,TRBD1,16,CASSTSTGGRNSPLHF,TGTGCCAGCAGCACCTCGACAGGGGGCCGGAATTCACCCCTCCACTTT
TRBJ2-5,NA,TRBV11-1,TRBD1,15,CASSPPGQGQETQYF,TGTGCCAGCAGCCCCCCGGGACAGGGCCAAGAGACCCAGTACTTC
TRBJ1-1,NA,TRBV28,NA,11,CASSQWGPAFF,TGTGCCAGCAGCCAATGGGGCCCAGCTTTCTTT
TRBJ2-3,NA,TRBV9,NA,15,CASSRLNLELDTQYF,TGTGCCAGCAGCCGACTAAACCTCGAGCTAGATACGCAGTATTTT
TRBJ2-1,NA,TRBV7-9,NA,15,CASSLFSQVRNEQFF,TGTGCCAGCAGCTTATTCTCCCAAGTGCGCAATGAGCAGTTCTTC
TRBJ2-1,NA,TRBV18,NA,15,CASSRTVNLYNEQFF,TGTGCCAGCTCACGGACAGTAAACCTCTACAATGAGCAGTTCTTC
TRBJ1-2,NA,TRBV6-1,TRBD1,13,CASRNGQGNGYTF,TGTGCCAGCAGAAACGGACAGGGGAATGGCTACACCTTC
TRBJ1-3,NA,TRBV28,NA,15,CASSSSLVMGNTIYF,TGTGCCAGCAGTTCCTCTCTGGTTATGGGAAACACCATATATTTT
TRBJ2-3,NA,TRBV6-5,NA,14,CASSYQGAQNTQYF,TGTGCCAGCAGTTACCAGGGCGCACAAAATACGCAGTATTTT
TRBJ2-2,NA,TRBV7-7,NA,12,CASSNAVGELFF,TGTGCTAGCAGCAACGCGGTCGGGGAGCTGTTTTTT
TRBJ2-3,few,TRBV5-1,TRBD2,15,CASSLGLAGTDTQYF,TGCGCCAGCAGCTTGGGACTAGCGGGGACAGATACGCAGTATTTT
TRBJ1-1,once,TRBV6-5,TRBD1,15,CASVPVKGADTEAFF,TGTGCCAGCGTCCCGGTGAAGGGGGCGGACACCGAAGCTTTCTTT
TRBJ2-3,NA,TRBV27,TRBD2,16,CASRGRSGGRGDTQYF,TGTGCCAGCAGGGGAAGGTCGGGGGGGCGGGGAGATACGCAGTATTTT
TRBJ2-1,NA,TRBV30,TRBD1,16,CAWRERFGTEVWEQFF,TGTGCCTGGAGAGAGCGTTTCGGGACAGAGGTTTGGGAGCAGTTCTTC
TRBJ1-1,NA,TRBV5-1,NA,13,CASSLQGGAAAFF,TGCGCCAGCAGCTTGCAGGGAGGGGCAGCAGCTTTCTTT
TRBJ1-1,NA,TRBV4-1,NA,14,CASSVRQEDTEAFF,TGCGCCAGCAGCGTACGACAGGAAGACACTGAAGCTTTCTTT
TRBJ1-3,NA,TRBV5-1,NA,16,CASSLIGGAGGNTIYF,TGCGCCAGCAGCTTGATCGGGGGGGCAGGTGGAAACACCATATATTTT
TRBJ2-7,NA,TRBV6-1,NA,14,CASSPRSSSYEQYF,TGTGCCAGCAGTCCCCGGTCGAGCTCCTACGAGCAGTACTTC
TRBJ2-7,NA,TRBV10-3,TRBD2,15,CAISDVSGSGYEQYF,TGTGCCATCAGTGACGTTAGCGGGAGTGGGTACGAGCAGTACTTC
TRBJ2-1,NA,TRBV6-5,NA,15,CASLPSGETYNEQFF,TGTGCCAGCCTACCAAGCGGAGAGACCTACAATGAGCAGTTCTTC
TRBJ2-1,NA,TRBV7-2,NA,16,CASSLGPPGMRGEQFF,TGTGCCAGCAGCTTAGGTCCTCCGGGAATGAGGGGTGAGCAGTTCTTC
TRBJ2-7,NA,TRBV7-2,NA,14,CASSPAPKGSEQYF,TGTGCCAGCAGCCCTGCCCCGAAGGGAAGCGAGCAGTACTTC
TRBJ2-3,NA,TRBV9,NA,14,CASSVNVNIDTQYF,TGTGCCAGCAGCGTTAACGTAAATATAGATACGCAGTATTTT
TRBJ2-1,NA,TRBV30,TRBD1,13,CAWEQGALNEQFF,TGTGCCTGGGAGCAGGGGGCGCTGAATGAGCAGTTCTTC
TRBJ1-6,few,TRBV21-1,NA,15,CASSPSRTSGSPLHF,TGTGCCAGCAGCCCTTCTAGGACATCCGGTTCACCCCTCCACTTT
TRBJ2-2,few,TRBV10-1,NA,12,CASSPRQGELFF,TGCGCCAGCAGTCCTCGACAAGGGGAGCTGTTTTTT
TRBJ1-1,medium-sized,TRBV6-4,TRBD1,16,CASSRDPGQGAAEAFF,TGTGCCAGCAGTCGAGACCCGGGACAGGGGGCCGCTGAAGCTTTCTTT
TRBJ1-4,once,TRBV28,TRBD1,15,CASSPGGATNEKLFF,TGTGCCAGCAGTCCAGGGGGCGCAACTAATGAAAAACTGTTTTTT
TRBJ1-1,NA,TRBV19,NA,13,CASSITGATEAFF,TGTGCCAGTAGTATCACAGGAGCCACTGAAGCTTTCTTT
TRBJ1-5,NA,TRBV28,NA,13,CASSVGIYQPQHF,TGTGCCAGCAGTGTTGGGATTTATCAGCCCCAGCATTTT
TRBJ2-7,NA,TRBV6-5,TRBD2,15,CASSYLAGVGYEQYF,TGTGCCAGCAGTTACTTAGCGGGAGTTGGATACGAGCAGTACTTC
TRBJ2-1,NA,TRBV28,NA,15,CASSPTGSSYNEQFF,TGTGCCAGCAGTCCCACAGGGAGCTCCTACAATGAGCAGTTCTTC
TRBJ1-5,few,TRBV4-2,NA,14,CASSQSFSNQPQHF,TGTGCCAGCAGCCAATCCTTTAGCAATCAGCCCCAGCATTTT
TRBJ2-3,NA,TRBV18,NA,15,CASSPDGRSTDTQYF,TGTGCCAGCTCACCAGATGGACGGTCCACAGATACGCAGTATTTT
TRBJ1-5,NA,TRBV19,TRBD1,16,CAVRDRGGINNQPQHF,TGTGCCGTCCGGGACAGGGGTGGGATAAACAATCAGCCCCAGCATTTT
TRBJ2-1,NA,TRBV30,NA,14,CAWVGLSSYNEQFF,TGTGCCTGGGTGGGACTGAGCTCCTACAATGAGCAGTTCTTC
TRBJ2-7,NA,TRBV7-8,NA,15,CASSLDGGNFYEQYF,TGTGCCAGCAGCTTAGATGGCGGGAACTTTTACGAGCAGTACTTC
TRBJ1-5,NA,TRBV7-2,TRBD1,15,CASSLRQGYNQPQHF,TGTGCCAGCAGCTTAAGACAGGGCTACAATCAGCCCCAGCATTTT
TRBJ2-3,NA,TRBV28,NA,16,CASSLSNFRRTDTQYF,TGTGCCAGCAGCCTATCGAACTTCCGTCGCACAGATACGCAGTATTTT
TRBJ1-2,NA,TRBV12-5,NA,13,CASGLQTDYGYTF,TGTGCTAGTGGCCTTCAAACGGACTATGGCTACACCTTC
TRBJ2-5,NA,TRBV29-1,NA,14,CSVEDARSQETQYF,TGCAGCGTTGAAGATGCGCGGTCCCAAGAGACCCAGTACTTC
TRBJ2-4,NA,TRBV29-1,NA,14,CSALGQPGEDIQYF,TGCAGCGCCCTGGGGCAACCGGGGGAGGACATTCAGTACTTC
TRBJ1-5,few,TRBV19,NA,15,CATRKGGYSNQPQHF,TGTGCCACGAGAAAGGGGGGTTATAGCAATCAGCCCCAGCATTTT
TRBJ2-6,once,TRBV4-2,NA,18,CASSFIHKGYSRANVLTF,TGTGCCAGCAGCTTTATTCACAAAGGTTACAGTCGGGCCAACGTCCTGACTTTC
TRBJ2-1,once,TRBV7-9,NA,12,CASSRNYNEQFF,TGTGCCAGCAGCCGAAACTACAATGAGCAGTTCTTC
TRBJ2-7,NA,TRBV7-2,NA,13,CASALATSYEQYF,TGTGCCAGCGCCCTTGCCACCTCCTACGAGCAGTACTTC
TRBJ1-2,NA,TRBV7-8,TRBD1,15,CASSPTQGGTYGYTF,TGTGCCAGCAGCCCAACACAGGGGGGAACCTATGGCTACACCTTC
TRBJ1-5,NA,TRBV4-3,NA,13,CASSQDRGSPQHF,TGCGCCAGCAGCCAAGACCGGGGCAGCCCCCAGCATTTT
TRBJ1-4,NA,TRBV4-1,NA,15,CASSQDLGLREKLFF,TGCGCCAGCAGCCAAGATCTCGGACTGAGGGAAAAACTGTTTTTT
TRBJ1-2,NA,TRBV2,NA,12,CASSASTRGYTF,TGTGCCAGCAGTGCGTCAACACGTGGCTACACCTTC
TRBJ1-5,NA,TRBV7-8,TRBD1,18,CASSFGTGVRRGNQPQHF,TGTGCCAGCAGCTTCGGGACAGGGGTTCGAAGGGGCAATCAGCCCCAGCATTTT
TRBJ2-1,NA,TRBV7-6,NA,14,CASSRNSLGNEQFF,TGTGCCAGCAGCCGGAATTCGTTGGGGAATGAGCAGTTCTTC